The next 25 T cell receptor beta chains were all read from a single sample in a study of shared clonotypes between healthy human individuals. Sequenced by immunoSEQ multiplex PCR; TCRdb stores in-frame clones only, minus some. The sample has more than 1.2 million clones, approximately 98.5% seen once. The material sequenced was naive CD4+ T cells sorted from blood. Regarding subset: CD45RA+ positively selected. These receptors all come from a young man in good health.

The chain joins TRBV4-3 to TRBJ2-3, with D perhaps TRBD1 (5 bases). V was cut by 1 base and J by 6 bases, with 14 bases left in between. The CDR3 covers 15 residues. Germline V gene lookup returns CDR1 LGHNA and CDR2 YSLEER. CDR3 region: CASSQGPGFEDTQYF. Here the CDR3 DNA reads TGCGCCAGCAGCCAAGGGCCAGGGTTTGAGGATACGCAGTATTTT.

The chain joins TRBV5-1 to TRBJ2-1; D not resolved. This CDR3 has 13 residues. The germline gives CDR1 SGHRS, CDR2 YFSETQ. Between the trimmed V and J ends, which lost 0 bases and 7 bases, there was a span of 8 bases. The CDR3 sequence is CASSLGVRNEQFF. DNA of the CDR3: TGCGCCAGCAGCTTGGGAGTAAGGAATGAGCAGTTCTTC.

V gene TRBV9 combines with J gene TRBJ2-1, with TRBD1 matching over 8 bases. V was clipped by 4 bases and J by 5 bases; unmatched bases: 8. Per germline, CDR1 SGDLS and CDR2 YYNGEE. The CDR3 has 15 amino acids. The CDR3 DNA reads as TGTGCCAGCAGCAACGGACAGGGAGCCCACAATGAGCAGTTCTTC. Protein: CASSNGQGAHNEQFF.

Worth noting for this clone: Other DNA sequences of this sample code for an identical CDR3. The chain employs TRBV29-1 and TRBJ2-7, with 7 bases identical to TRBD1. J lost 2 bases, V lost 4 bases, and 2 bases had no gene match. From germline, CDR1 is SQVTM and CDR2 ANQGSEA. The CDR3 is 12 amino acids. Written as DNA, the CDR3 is TGCAGCGTTGCCCAGGGGGCCTACGAGCAGTACTTC. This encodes CSVAQGAYEQYF.

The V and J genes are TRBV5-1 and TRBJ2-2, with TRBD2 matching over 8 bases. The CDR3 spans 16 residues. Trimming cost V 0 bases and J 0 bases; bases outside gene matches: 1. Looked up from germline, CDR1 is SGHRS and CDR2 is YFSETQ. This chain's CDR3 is CASSLGSGTNTGELFF. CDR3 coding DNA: TGCGCCAGCAGCTTGGGTAGCGGGACGAACACCGGGGAGCTGTTTTTT.

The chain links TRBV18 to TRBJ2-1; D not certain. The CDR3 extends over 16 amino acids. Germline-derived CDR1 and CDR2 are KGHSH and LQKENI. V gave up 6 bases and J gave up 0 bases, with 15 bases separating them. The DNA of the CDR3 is TGTGCCAGCTCTCACAGCCAGCGAGGCTCCTACAATGAGCAGTTCTTC. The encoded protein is CASSHSQRGSYNEQFF. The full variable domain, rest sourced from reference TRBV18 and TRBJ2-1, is NAGVMQNPRHLVRRRGQEARLRCSPMKGHSHVYWYRQLPEEGLKFMVYLQKENIIDESGMPKERFSAEFPKEGPSILRIQQVVRGDSAAYFCASSHSQRGSYNEQFFGPGTRLTVL.

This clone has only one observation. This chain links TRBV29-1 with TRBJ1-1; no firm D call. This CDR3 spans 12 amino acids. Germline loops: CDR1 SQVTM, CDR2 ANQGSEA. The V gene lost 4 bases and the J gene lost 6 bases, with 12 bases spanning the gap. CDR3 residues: CSVGANNAEAFF. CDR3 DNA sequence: TGCAGCGTTGGGGCAAATAACGCTGAAGCTTTCTTT.

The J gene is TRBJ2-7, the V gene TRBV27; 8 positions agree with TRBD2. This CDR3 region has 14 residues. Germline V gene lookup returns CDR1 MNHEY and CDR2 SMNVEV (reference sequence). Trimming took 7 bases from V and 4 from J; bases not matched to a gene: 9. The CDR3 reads CASKAISGSYEQYF. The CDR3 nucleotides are TGTGCCAGCAAAGCGATAAGCGGGAGTTACGAGCAGTACTTC.

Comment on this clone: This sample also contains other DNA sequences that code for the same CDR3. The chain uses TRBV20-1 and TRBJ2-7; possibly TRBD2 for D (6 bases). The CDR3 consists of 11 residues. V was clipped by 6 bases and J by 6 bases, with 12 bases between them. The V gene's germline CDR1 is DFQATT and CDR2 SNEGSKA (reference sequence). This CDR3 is CSARRGSEQYF. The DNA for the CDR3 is TGCAGTGCCCGACGGGGGTCCGAGCAGTACTTC.

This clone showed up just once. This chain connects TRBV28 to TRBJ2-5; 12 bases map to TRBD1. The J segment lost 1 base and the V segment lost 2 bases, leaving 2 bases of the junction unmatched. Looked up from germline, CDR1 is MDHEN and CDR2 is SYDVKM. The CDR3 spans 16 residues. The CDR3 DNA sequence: TGTGCCAGCAGTTTAGGGGACAGGGGGCGCCAAGAGACCCAGTACTTC. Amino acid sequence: CASSLGDRGRQETQYF.

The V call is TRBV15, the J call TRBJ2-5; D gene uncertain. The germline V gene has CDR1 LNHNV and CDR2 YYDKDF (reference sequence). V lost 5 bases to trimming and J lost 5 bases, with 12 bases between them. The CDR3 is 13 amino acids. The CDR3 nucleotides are TGTGCCACCAGCCGGAGAAGGCTGGAGACCCAGTACTTC. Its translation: CATSRRRLETQYF.

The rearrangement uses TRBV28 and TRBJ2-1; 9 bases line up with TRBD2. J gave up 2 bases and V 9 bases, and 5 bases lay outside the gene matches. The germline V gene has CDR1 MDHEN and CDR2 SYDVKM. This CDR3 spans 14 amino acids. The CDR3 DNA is TGTGCCAGTGTGGGACTAGCTGCCTACAATGAGCAGTTCTTC. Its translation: CASVGLAAYNEQFF.

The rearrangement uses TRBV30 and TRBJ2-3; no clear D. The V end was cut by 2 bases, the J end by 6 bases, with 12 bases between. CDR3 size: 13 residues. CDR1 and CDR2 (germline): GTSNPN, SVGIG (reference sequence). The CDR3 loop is CAWSPLSSDTQYF. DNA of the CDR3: TGTGCCTGGAGTCCCCTTAGCAGCGATACGCAGTATTTT.

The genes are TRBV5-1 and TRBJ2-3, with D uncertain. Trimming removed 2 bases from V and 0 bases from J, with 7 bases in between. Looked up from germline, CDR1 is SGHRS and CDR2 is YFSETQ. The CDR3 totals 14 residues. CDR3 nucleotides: TGCGCCAGCAGCTTTGGTTACAGCACAGATACGCAGTATTTT. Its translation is CASSFGYSTDTQYF. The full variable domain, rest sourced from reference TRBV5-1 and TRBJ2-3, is KAGVTQTPRYLIKTRGQQVTLSCSPISGHRSVSWYQQTPGQGLQFLFEYFSETQRNKGNFPGRFSGRQFSNSRSEMNVSTLELGDSALYLCASSFGYSTDTQYFGPGTRLTVL.

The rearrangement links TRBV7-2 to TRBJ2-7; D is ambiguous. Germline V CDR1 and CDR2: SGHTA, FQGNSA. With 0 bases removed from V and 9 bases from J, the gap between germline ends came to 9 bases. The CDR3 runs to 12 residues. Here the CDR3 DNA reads TGTGCCAGCAGCTTAGCTGGCCCGGGGCAGTACTTC. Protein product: CASSLAGPGQYF.

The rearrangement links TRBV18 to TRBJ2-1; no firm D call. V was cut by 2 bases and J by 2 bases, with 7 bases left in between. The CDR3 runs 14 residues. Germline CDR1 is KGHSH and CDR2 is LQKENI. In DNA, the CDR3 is TGTGCCAGCTCACCATTAACAGCCTACAATGAGCAGTTCTTC. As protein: CASSPLTAYNEQFF.

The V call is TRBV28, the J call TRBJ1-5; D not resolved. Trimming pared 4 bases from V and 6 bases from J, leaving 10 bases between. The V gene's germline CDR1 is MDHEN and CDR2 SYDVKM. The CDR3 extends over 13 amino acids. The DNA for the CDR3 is TGTGCCAGCAGTTCACCCATTCCTCAGCCCCAGCATTTT. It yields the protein CASSSPIPQPQHF.

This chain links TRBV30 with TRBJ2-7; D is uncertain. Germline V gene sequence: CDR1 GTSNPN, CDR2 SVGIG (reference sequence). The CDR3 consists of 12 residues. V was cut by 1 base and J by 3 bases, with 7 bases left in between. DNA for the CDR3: TGTGCCTGGAGTGCCCCAGGCTACGAGCAGTACTTC. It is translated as CAWSAPGYEQYF. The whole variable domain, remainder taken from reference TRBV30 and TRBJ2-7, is SQTIHQWPATLVQPVGSPLSLECTVEGTSNPNLYWYRQAAGRGLQLLFYSVGIGQISSEVPQNLSASRPQDRQFILSSKKLLLSDSGFYLCAWSAPGYEQYFGPGTRLTVT.

The CDR3 sequence is CASSLTGQGIDIQYF. As DNA, the CDR3 is TGCGCCAGCAGCTTGACGGGACAGGGTATTGACATTCAGTACTTC. This sequence joins TRBV5-1 and TRBJ2-4; 9 bases map to TRBD1. Per germline, CDR1 SGHRS and CDR2 YFSETQ. The CDR3 covers 15 residues. With V trimmed by 1 base and J by 8 bases, 7 bases remained unmatched.

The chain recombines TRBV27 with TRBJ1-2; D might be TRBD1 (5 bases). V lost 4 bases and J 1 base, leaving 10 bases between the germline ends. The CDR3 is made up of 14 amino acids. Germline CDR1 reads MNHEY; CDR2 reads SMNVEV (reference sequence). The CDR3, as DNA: TGTGCCAGCAGTTCGGGGGTATATAACTATGGCTACACCTTC. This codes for CASSSGVYNYGYTF.

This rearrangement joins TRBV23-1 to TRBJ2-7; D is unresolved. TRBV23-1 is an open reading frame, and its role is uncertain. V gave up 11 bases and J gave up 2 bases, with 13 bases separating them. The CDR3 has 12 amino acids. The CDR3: CAGRDRTYEQYF. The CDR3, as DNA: TGCGCCGGAAGAGACCGGACCTACGAGCAGTACTTC.

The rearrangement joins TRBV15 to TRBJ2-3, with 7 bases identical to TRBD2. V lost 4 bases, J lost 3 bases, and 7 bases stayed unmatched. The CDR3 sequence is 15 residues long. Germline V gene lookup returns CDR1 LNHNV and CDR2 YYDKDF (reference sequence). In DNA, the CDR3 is TGTGCCACCAGCATCCCGGCGGGAGATACAGATACGCAGTATTTT. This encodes CATSIPAGDTDTQYF.

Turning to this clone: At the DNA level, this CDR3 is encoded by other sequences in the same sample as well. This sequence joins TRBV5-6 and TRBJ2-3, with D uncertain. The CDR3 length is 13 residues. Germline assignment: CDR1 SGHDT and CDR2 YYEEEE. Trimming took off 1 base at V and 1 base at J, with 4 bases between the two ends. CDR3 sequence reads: CASSLSGTDTQYF. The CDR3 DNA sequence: TGTGCCAGCAGCTTGTCAGGCACAGATACGCAGTATTTT.

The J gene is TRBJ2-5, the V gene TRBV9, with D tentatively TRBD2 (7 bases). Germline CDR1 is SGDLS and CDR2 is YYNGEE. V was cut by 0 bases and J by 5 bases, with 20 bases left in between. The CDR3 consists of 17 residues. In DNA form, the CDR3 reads TGTGCCAGCAGCGTAGGCCGCGGGGGCCTTAGGGGCGAGACCCAGTACTTC. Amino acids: CASSVGRGGLRGETQYF. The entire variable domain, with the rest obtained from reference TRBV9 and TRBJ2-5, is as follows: DSGVTQTPKHLITATGQRVTLRCSPRSGDLSVYWYQQSLDQGLQFLIQYYNGEERAKGNILERFSAQQFPDLHSELNLSSLELGDSALYFCASSVGRGGLRGETQYFGPGTRLLVL.

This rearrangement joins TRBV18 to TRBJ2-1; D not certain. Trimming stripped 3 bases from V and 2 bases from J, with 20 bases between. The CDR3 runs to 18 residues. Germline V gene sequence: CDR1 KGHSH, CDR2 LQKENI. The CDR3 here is CASSPQPEWSSTYNEQFF. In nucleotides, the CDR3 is TGTGCCAGCTCACCCCAGCCGGAGTGGAGCAGCACCTACAATGAGCAGTTCTTC. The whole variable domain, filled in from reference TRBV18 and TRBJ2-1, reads NAGVMQNPRHLVRRRGQEARLRCSPMKGHSHVYWYRQLPEEGLKFMVYLQKENIIDESGMPKERFSAEFPKEGPSILRIQQVVRGDSAAYFCASSPQPEWSSTYNEQFFGPGTRLTVL.